The 13 T cell receptor beta chains below come from one sample, sequenced in a study of blood T cells in healthy people across ages. The authors ran a second PCR of roughly 6 to 12 cycles using a sample-barcoded 5' primer and a J-beta primer mix. TCRdb used MiXCR to reprocess the 5' RACE reads, holding one entry per CDR3 protein. The sample has roughly 1 million distinct CDR3 sequences; about 23% are singletons. In addition, the sample was reused for a study of T cells of mothers and their children.

Sequenced material: blood. These receptors came from a girl aged 2 to 10 in good health.

The table lists this clonotype with a few counts. This rearrangement joins TRBV11-2 to TRBJ2-3; 9 bases are shared with TRBD1. The J segment lost 4 bases and the V segment lost 2 bases, leaving 1 base of the junction unmatched. From germline, CDR1 is SGHAT and CDR2 FQNNGV. CDR3 size: 14 residues. This CDR3 reads CASSLTGGADTQYF. The CDR3 DNA reads TGTGCCAGCAGCTTAACAGGGGGCGCAGATACGCAGTATTTT.

The chain joins TRBV5-1 to TRBJ2-7; TRBD2 matches 13 bases. With V trimmed by 4 bases and J by 2 bases, 6 bases remained unmatched. Germline loops: CDR1 SGHRS, CDR2 YFSETQ. CDR3 length equals 16 residues. The DNA of the CDR3 is TGCGCCAGCAGCCCCGGACTAGCGGGAGTACCCTACGAGCAGTACTTC. Protein: CASSPGLAGVPYEQYF.

CDR3 sequence reads: CASSLRGPGEQEQFF. The CDR3 DNA reads TGTGCCAGCAGTTTACGGGGACCGGGGGAGCAAGAGCAGTTCTTC. V is TRBV28 and J is TRBJ2-1, with D possibly matching TRBD2 (6 bases). The V gene lost 2 bases and the J gene lost 10 bases, with 18 bases spanning the gap. The CDR3 totals 15 residues. The germline CDR1 and CDR2 sequences are MDHEN and SYDVKM.

This chain joins TRBV12-3 or TRBV12-4 and TRBJ1-2; D is ambiguous. CDR3 size: 11 residues. Trimming removed 3 bases from V and 13 bases from J, with 12 bases in between. DNA of the CDR3: TGTGCCAGCAGTTTGAGAGAGGTCTCCACCTTC. Protein sequence: CASSLREVSTF.

The chain joins TRBV20-1 to TRBJ2-7; weak D call: TRBD1 (7 bases). V lost 6 bases and J lost 3, with 18 bases in between. The CDR3 is made up of 14 amino acids. The germline V gene has CDR1 DFQATT and CDR2 SNEGSKA (reference sequence). In nucleotides, the CDR3 is TGCAGTGCCAATATAGACAGGGACTTCTACGAGCAGTACTTC. It translates to CSANIDRDFYEQYF.

This chain uses TRBV4-1 with TRBJ1-6; D not certain. This CDR3 comprises 14 residues. Trimming pared 1 base from V and 9 bases from J, leaving 10 bases between. Germline CDR1 MGHRA, CDR2 YSYEKL. The CDR3 sequence is CASSQVGIGSPLHF. The DNA of the CDR3 is TGCGCCAGCAGCCAAGTGGGGATCGGTTCACCCCTCCACTTT.

A few counts support this clonotype. The V and J genes are TRBV7-8 and TRBJ2-5, with 9 bases matching TRBD2. CDR3 length: 14 amino acids. J gave up 2 bases and V 5 bases, and 3 bases lay outside the gene matches. Germline V CDR1 and CDR2: SGHVS, FQNEAQ. The CDR3 loop reads CASSKGLAQETQYF. CDR3 nucleotide sequence: TGTGCCAGCAGCAAGGGACTAGCACAAGAGACCCAGTACTTC.

This CDR3 is CSGTMRGSTDTQYF. The CDR3 DNA sequence: TGCAGCGGAACCATGAGGGGTAGCACAGATACGCAGTATTTT. The chain employs TRBV29-1 and TRBJ2-3; TRBD1 or TRBD2 may be the D gene (5 bases each). The V gene's germline CDR1 is SQVTM and CDR2 ANQGSEA. V was cut by 7 bases and J by 0 bases, with 14 bases left in between. The CDR3 loop spans 14 amino acids.

The chain uses TRBV5-1 and TRBJ2-1; possible D gene TRBD2, 5 bases. V lost 2 bases, J lost 5 bases, and 14 bases lay in between. Germline CDR1 SGHRS, CDR2 YFSETQ. The length of the CDR3 is 15 residues. CDR3 sequence (DNA): TGCGCCAGCAGCTTCTCTAGCCTGAGGAACAATGAGCAGTTCTTC. This codes for CASSFSSLRNNEQFF.

The chain couples TRBV20-1 to TRBJ2-4; the D gene is possibly TRBD1 (7 bases). From germline, CDR1 is DFQATT and CDR2 SNEGSKA (reference sequence). The V end was cut by 6 bases, the J end by 8 bases, with 26 bases between. The CDR3 loop spans 16 amino acids. DNA of the CDR3: TGCAGTGCACAGGGGACTGGCATTGGGGCAGGAGACATTCAGTACTTC. This codes for CSAQGTGIGAGDIQYF.

This clonotype was counted between two and nine times. V and J are TRBV7-2 and TRBJ2-7; D gene unclear. The CDR3 has 15 amino acids. CDR1 is SGHTA and CDR2 is FQGNSA in the germline V gene. V was shortened by 1 base and J by 5 bases, with 15 bases between the two germline ends. The CDR3 coding sequence is TGTGCCAGCAGCTTAGTTTGGTCTCAAATCAACGAGCAGTACTTC. As protein: CASSLVWSQINEQYF. The whole variable domain, filled in from reference TRBV7-2 and TRBJ2-7, reads GAGVSQSPSNKVTEKGKDVELRCDPISGHTALYWYRQSLGQGLEFLIYFQGNSAPDKSGLPSDRFSAERTGGSVSTLTIQRTQQEDSAVYLCASSLVWSQINEQYFGPGTRLTVT.

V gene TRBV9 combines with J gene TRBJ2-7; the D is unclear. The V gene's germline CDR1 is SGDLS and CDR2 YYNGEE. This CDR3 has 11 amino acids. V was pared by 7 bases and J by 6 bases, with 11 bases between. This CDR3 is CASGFGGEQYF. DNA of the CDR3: TGTGCCAGCGGTTTTGGCGGCGAGCAGTACTTC.

The rearrangement uses TRBV5-1 and TRBJ2-3; D gene uncertain. This CDR3 has 17 amino acids. Trimming left V 0 bases short and J 2 bases short, with 16 bases between. The germline gives CDR1 SGHRS, CDR2 YFSETQ. The CDR3 DNA sequence: TGCGCCAGCAGCTTGGGCATTTCCGCAGGAAACACAGATACGCAGTATTTT. It encodes CASSLGISAGNTDTQYF.